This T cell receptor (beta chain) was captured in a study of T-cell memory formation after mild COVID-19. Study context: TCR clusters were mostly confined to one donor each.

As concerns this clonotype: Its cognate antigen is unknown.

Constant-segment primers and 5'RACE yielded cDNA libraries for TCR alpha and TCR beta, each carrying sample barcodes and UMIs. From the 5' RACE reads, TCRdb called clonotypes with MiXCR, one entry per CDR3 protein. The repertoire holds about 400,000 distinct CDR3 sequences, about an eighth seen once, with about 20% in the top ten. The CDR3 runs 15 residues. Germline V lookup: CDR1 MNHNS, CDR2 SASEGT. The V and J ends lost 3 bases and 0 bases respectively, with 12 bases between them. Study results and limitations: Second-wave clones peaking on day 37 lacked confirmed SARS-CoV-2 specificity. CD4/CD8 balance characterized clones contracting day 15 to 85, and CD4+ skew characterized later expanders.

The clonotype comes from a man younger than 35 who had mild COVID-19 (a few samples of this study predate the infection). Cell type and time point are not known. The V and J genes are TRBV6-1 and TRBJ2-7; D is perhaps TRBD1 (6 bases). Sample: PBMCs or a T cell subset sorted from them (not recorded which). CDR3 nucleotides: TGTGCCAGCAGTGAGACCGGGACACGCTCCTACGAGCAGTACTTC. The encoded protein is CASSETGTRSYEQYF.